The following is a TCR beta chain sequence with its context. The CDR3 consists of 15 residues. With 0 bases removed from V and 3 bases from J, the gap between germline ends came to 11 bases. The germline V gene has CDR1 LNHNV and CDR2 YYDKDF (reference sequence). These data are taken from a study of blood T cell repertoires in COVID-19. About the research overall: The cDNA or gDNA used as material had been derived from T cells, B-cell-depleted T cells, or PBMCs.

As processed by the authors: Amplification with reference gene primers provided the estimates of nucleated cell counts. Clones were sequenced by immunoSEQ multiplex PCR, and TCRdb holds only the in-frame ones, with some missing. V and J calls and clone size are as listed in that table; D and trimming were resolved from the DNA. This table holds approximately 110,000 clones, 60% to 85% found once. The receptor's source is a human donor with acute or convalescent COVID-19. The donor label of this sample is uncertain. V and J are TRBV15 and TRBJ1-2; D is perhaps TRBD1 (6 bases). The sequencing input was peripheral blood. DNA of the CDR3: TGTGCCACCAGCAGAGAGGGGGCACAGGACTATGGCTACACCTTC. It translates to CATSREGAQDYGYTF.